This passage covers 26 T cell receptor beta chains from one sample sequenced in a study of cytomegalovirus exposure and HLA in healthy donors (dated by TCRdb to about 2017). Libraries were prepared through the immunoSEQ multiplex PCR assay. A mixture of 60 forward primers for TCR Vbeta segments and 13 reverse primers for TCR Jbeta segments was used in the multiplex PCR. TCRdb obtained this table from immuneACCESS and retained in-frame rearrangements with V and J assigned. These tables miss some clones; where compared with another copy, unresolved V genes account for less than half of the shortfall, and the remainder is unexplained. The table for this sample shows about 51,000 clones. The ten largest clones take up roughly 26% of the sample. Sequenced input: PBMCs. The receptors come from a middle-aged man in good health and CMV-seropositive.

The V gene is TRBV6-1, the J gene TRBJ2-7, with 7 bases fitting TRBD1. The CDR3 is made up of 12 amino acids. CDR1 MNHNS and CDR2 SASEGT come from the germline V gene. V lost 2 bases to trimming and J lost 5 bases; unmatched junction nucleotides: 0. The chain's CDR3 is CASSERGHEQYF. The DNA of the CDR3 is TGTGCCAGCAGTGAAAGGGGGCACGAGCAGTACTTC.

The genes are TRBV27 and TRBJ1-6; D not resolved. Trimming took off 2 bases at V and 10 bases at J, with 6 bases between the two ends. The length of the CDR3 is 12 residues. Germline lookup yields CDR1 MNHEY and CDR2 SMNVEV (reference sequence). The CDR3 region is CASSLLSSPLHF. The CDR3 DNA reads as TGTGCCAGCAGTTTACTTAGCTCACCCCTCCACTTT.

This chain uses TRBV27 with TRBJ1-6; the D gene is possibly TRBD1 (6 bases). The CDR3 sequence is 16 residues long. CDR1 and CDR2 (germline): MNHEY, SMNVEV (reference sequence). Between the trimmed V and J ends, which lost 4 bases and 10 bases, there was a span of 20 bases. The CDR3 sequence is CASSYLRGEFRSPLHF. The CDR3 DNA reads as TGTGCCAGCAGTTATCTCAGGGGAGAGTTTCGGTCACCCCTCCACTTT.

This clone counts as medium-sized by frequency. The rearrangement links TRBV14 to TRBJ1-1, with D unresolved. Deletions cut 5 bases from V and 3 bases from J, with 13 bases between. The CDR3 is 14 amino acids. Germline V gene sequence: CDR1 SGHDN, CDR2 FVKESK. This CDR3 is CASSYTSGDTEAFF. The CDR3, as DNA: TGTGCCAGCAGCTATACCTCCGGGGACACTGAAGCTTTCTTT.

CDR3 amino acids: CASSYGESGANVLTF. The CDR3 nucleotides read TGTGCCAGCAGCTACGGGGAGTCTGGGGCCAACGTCCTGACTTTC. This chain uses TRBV7-2 with TRBJ2-6, with D perhaps TRBD2 (5 bases). V lost 4 bases, J lost 1 base, and 8 bases lay in between. Germline loops: CDR1 SGHTA, CDR2 FQGNSA. CDR3 length equals 15 residues.

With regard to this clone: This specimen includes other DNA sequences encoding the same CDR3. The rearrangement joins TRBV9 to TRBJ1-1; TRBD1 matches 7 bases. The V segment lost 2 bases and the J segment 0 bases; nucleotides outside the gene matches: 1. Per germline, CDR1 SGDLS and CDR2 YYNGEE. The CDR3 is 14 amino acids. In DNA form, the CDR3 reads TGTGCCAGCAGCGTTAGGGGGCTGAACACTGAAGCTTTCTTT. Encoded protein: CASSVRGLNTEAFF.

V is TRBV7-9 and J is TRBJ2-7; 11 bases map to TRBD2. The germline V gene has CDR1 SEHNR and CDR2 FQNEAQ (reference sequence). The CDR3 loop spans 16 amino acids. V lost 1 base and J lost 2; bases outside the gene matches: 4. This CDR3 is CASSLGAGLAAYEQYF. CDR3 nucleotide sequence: TGTGCCAGCAGCTTAGGAGCGGGACTAGCGGCCTACGAGCAGTACTTC.

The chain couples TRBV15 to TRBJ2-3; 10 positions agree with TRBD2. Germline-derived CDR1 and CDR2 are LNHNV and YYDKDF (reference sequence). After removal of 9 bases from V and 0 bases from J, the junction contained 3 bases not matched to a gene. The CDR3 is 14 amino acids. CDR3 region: CATKLAGSTDTQYF. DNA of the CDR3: TGTGCCACTAAACTAGCGGGGAGCACAGATACGCAGTATTTT.

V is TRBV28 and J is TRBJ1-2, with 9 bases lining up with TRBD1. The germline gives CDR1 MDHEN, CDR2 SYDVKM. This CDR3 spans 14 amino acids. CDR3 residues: CASSRTGVNYGYTF. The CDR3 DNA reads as TGTGCTAGTAGTAGGACAGGGGTGAACTATGGCTACACCTTC.

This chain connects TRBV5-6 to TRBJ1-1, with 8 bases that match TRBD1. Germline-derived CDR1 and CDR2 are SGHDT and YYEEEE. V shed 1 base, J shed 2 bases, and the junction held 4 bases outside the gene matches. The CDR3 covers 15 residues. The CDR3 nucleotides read TGTGCCAGCAGCTTGACGGACAGGGTCAACACTGAAGCTTTCTTT. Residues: CASSLTDRVNTEAFF. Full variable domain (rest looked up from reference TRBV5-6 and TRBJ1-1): DAGVTQSPTHLIKTRGQQVTLRCSPKSGHDTVSWYQQALGQGPQFIFQYYEEEERQRGNFPDRFSGHQFPNYSSELNVNALLLGDSALYLCASSLTDRVNTEAFFGQGTRLTVV.

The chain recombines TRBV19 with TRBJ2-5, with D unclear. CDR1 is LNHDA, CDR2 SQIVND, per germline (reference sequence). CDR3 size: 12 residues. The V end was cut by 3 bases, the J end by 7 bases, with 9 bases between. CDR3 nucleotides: TGTGCCAGTAGTATCTCTCCCGGGACCCAGTACTTC. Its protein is CASSISPGTQYF.

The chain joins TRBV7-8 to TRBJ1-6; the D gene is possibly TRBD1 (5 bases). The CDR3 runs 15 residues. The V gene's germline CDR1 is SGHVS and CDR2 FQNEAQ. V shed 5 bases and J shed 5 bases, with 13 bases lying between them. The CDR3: CASSGSGGNNSPLHF. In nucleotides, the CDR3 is TGTGCCAGCAGCGGAAGCGGGGGAAATAATTCACCCCTCCACTTT.

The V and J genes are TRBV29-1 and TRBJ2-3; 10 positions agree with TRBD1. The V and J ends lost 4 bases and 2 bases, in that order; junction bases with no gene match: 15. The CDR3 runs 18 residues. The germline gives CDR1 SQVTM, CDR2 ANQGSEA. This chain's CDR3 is CSVVKGQGKGLTTDTQYF. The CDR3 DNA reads TGCAGCGTTGTTAAGGGACAGGGGAAGGGGTTGACCACAGATACGCAGTATTTT.

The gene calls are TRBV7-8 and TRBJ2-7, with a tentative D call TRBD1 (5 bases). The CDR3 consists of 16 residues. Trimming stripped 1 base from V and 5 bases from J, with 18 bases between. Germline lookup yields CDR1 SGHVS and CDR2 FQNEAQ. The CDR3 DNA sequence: TGTGCCAGCAGCTTAGGGGGCAGGGTCCGTGGAGACGAGCAGTACTTC. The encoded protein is CASSLGGRVRGDEQYF. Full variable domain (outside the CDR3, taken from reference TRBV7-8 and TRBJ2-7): GAGVSQSPRYKVAKRGQDVALRCDPISGHVSLFWYQQALGQGPEFLTYFQNEAQLDKSGLPSDRFFAERPEGSVSTLKIQRTQQEDSAVYLCASSLGGRVRGDEQYFGPGTRLTVT.

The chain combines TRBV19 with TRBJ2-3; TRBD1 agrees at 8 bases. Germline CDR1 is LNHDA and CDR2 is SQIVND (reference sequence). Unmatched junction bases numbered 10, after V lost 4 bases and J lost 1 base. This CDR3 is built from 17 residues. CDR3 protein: CASSRGQGGFGTDTQYF. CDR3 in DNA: TGTGCCAGTAGTAGAGGACAGGGCGGGTTTGGCACAGATACGCAGTATTTT. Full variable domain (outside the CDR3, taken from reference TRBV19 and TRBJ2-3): DGGITQSPKYLFRKEGQNVTLSCEQNLNHDAMYWYRQDPGQGLRLIYYSQIVNDFQKGDIAEGYSVSREKKESFPLTVTSAQKNPTAFYLCASSRGQGGFGTDTQYFGPGTRLTVL.

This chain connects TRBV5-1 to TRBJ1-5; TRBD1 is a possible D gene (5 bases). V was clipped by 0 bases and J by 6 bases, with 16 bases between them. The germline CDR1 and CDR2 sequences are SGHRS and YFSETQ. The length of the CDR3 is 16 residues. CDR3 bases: TGCGCCAGCAGCTTGGACCCCCGGGGGTACGGTCAGCCCCAGCATTTT. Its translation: CASSLDPRGYGQPQHF.

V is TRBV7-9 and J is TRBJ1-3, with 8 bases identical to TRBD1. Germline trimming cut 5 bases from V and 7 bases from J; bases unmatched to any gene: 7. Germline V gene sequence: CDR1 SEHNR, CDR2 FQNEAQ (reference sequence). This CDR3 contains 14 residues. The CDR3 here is CASSLDRAGNTIYF. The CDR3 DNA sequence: TGTGCCAGCAGCCTGGACAGGGCCGGGAACACCATATATTTT.

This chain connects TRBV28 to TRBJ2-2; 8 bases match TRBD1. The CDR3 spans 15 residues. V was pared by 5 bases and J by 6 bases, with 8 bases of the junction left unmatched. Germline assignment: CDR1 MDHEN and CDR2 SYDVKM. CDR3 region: CASSPAGGAPGELFF. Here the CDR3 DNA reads TGTGCCAGCAGTCCTGCAGGGGGCGCGCCCGGGGAGCTGTTTTTT.

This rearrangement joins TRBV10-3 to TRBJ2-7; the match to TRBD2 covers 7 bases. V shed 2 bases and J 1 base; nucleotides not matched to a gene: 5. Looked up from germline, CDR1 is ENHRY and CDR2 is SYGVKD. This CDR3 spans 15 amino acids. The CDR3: CAISESGTGSYEQYF. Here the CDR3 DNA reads TGTGCCATCAGTGAGAGCGGGACTGGTTCCTACGAGCAGTACTTC.

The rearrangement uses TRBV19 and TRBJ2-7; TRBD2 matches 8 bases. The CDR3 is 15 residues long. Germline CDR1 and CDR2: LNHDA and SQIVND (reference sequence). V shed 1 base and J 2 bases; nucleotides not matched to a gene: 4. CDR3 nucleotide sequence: TGTGCCAGTAGTATAGGTCCGGGAGGGGCCTACGAGCAGTACTTC. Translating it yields CASSIGPGGAYEQYF.

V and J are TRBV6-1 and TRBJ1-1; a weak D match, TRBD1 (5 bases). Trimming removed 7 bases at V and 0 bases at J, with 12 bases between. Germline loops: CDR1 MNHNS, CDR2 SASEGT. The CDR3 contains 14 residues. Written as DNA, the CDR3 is TGTGCCAGCAACGAAGGGGCAATGAACACTGAAGCTTTCTTT. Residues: CASNEGAMNTEAFF.

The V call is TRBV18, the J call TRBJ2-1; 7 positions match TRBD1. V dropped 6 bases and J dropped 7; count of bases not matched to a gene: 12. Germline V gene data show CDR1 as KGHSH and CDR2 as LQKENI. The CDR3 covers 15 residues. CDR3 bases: TGTGCCAGCTCCCCCGACGTAGGGGGCTCGAATGAGCAGTTCTTC. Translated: CASSPDVGGSNEQFF.

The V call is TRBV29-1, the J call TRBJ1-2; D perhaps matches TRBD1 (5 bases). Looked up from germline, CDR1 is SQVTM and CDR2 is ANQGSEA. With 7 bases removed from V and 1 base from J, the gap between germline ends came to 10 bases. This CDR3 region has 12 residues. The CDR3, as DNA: TGCAGCGCCGCGACAGTTAACTATGGCTACACCTTC. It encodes CSAATVNYGYTF. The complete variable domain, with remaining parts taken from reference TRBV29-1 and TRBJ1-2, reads SAVISQKPSRDICQRGTSLTIQCQVDSQVTMMFWYRQQPGQSLTLIATANQGSEATYESGFVIDKFPISRPNLTFSTLTVSNMSPEDSSIYLCSAATVNYGYTFGSGTRLTVV.

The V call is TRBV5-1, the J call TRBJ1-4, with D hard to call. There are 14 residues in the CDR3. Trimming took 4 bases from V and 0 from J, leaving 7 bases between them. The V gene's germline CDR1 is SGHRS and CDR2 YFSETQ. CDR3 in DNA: TGCGCCAGCAGCCCAAATGCAACTAATGAAAAACTGTTTTTT. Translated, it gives CASSPNATNEKLFF.

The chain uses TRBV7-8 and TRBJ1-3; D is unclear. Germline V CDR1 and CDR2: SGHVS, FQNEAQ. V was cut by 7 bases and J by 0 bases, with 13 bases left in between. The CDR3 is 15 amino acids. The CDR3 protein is CASTRGKSSGNTIYF. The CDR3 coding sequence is TGTGCCAGCACCAGAGGCAAGAGCTCTGGAAACACCATATATTTT.

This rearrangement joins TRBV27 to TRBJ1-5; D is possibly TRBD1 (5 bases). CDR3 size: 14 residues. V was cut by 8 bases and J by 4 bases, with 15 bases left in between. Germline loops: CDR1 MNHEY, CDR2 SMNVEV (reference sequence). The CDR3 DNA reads TGTGCCAGCCGAAGGTTCGCAGGGAATCAGCCCCAGCATTTT. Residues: CASRRFAGNQPQHF.